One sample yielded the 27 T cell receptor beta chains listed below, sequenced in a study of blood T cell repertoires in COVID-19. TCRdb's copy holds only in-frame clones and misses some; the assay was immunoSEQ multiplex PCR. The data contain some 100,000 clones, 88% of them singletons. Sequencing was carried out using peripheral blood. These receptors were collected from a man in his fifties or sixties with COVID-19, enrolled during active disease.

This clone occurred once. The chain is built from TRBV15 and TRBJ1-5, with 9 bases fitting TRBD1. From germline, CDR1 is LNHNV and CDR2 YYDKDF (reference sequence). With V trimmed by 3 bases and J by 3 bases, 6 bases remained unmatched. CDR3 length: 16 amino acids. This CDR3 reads CATSRFRDRANQPQHF. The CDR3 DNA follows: TGTGCCACCAGCAGGTTCCGGGACAGGGCCAATCAGCCCCAGCATTTT.

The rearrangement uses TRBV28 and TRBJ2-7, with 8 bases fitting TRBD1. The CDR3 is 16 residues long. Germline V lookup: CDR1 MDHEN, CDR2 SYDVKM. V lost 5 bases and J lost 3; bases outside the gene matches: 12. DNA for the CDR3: TGTGCCAGCAGTCCACCCGGACAGGGATCAGGCTACGAGCAGTACTTC. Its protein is CASSPPGQGSGYEQYF.

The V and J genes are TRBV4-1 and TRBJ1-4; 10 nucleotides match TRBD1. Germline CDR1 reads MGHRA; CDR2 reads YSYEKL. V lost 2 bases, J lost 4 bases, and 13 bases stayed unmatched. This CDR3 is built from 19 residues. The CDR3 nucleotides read TGCGCCAGCAGCCAACACTTCCGGGACAGGGGTGGGCGTAATGAAAAACTGTTTTTT. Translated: CASSQHFRDRGGRNEKLFF.

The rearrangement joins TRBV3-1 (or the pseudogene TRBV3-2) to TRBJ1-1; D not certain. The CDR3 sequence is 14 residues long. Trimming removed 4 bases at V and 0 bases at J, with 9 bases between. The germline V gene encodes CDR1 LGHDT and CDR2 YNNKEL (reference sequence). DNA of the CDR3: TGTGCCAGCAGCCCCCAAGGAGTGAACACTGAAGCTTTCTTT. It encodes CASSPQGVNTEAFF.

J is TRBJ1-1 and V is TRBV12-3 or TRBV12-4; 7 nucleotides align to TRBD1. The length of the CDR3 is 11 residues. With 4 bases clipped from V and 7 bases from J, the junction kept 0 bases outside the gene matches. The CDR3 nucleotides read TGTGCCAGCAGTTACAGGGGTGAAGCTTTCTTT. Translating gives CASSYRGEAFF.

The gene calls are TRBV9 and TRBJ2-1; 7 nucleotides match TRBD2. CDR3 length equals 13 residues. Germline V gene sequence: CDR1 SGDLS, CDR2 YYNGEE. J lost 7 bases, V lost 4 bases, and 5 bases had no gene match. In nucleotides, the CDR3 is TGTGCCAGCAGCCCGCCGGGGGGTAATGAGCAGTTCTTC. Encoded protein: CASSPPGGNEQFF. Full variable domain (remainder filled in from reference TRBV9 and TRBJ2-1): DSGVTQTPKHLITATGQRVTLRCSPRSGDLSVYWYQQSLDQGLQFLIQYYNGEERAKGNILERFSAQQFPDLHSELNLSSLELGDSALYFCASSPPGGNEQFFGPGTRLTVL.

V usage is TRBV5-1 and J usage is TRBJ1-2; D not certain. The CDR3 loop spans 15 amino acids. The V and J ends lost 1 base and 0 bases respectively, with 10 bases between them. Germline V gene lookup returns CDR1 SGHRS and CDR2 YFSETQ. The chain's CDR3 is CASSLSRETNYGYTF. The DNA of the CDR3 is TGCGCCAGCAGCTTGTCTCGGGAAACTAACTATGGCTACACCTTC.

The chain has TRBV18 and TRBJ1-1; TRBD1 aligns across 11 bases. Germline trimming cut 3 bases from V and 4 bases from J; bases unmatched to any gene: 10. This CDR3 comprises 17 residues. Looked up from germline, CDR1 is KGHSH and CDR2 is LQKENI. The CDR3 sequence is CASSPAGQGVGGTEAFF. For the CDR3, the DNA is TGTGCCAGCTCACCCGCGGGACAGGGGGTTGGCGGCACTGAAGCTTTCTTT.

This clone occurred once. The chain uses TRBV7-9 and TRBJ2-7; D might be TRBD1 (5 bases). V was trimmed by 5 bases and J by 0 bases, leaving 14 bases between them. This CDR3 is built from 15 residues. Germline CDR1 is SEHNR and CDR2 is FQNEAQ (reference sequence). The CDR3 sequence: CASSGHDMSSYEQYF. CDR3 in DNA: TGTGCCAGCAGCGGACATGATATGAGCTCCTACGAGCAGTACTTC. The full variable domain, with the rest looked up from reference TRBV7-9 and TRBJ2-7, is DTGVSQNPRHKITKRGQNVTFRCDPISEHNRLYWYRQTLGQGPEFLTYFQNEAQLEKSRLLSDRFSAERPKGSFSTLEIQRTEQGDSAMYLCASSGHDMSSYEQYFGPGTRLTVT.

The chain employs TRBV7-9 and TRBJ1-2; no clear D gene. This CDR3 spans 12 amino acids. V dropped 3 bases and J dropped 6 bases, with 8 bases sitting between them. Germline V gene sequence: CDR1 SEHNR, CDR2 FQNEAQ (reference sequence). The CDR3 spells CASSLHTNGYTF. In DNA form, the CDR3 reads TGTGCCAGCAGCTTGCACACTAATGGCTACACCTTC.

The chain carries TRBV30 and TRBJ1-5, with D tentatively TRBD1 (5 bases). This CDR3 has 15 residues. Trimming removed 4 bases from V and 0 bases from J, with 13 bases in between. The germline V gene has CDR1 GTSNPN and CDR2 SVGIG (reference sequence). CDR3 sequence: CAWTWGGTSNQPQHF. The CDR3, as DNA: TGTGCCTGGACCTGGGGGGGAACTAGCAATCAGCCCCAGCATTTT.

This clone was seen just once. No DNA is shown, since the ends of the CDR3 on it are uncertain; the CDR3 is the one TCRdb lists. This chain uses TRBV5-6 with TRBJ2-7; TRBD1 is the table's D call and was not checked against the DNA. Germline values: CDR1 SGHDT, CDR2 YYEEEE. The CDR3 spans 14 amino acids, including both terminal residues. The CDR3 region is CASSFGPGPHEQYF.

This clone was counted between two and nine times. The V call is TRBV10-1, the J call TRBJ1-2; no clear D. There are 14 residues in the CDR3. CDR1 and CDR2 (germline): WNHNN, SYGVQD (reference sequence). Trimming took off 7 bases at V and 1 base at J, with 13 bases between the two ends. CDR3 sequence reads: CASTEDSFNYGYTF. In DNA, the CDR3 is TGCGCCAGCACCGAGGACTCCTTTAACTATGGCTACACCTTC.

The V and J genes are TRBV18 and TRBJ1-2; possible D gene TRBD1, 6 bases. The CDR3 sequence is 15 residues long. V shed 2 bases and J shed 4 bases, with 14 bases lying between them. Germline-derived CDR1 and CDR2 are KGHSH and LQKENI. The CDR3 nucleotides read TGTGCCAGCTCACCAACTCAAGGACAGATCTATGGCTACACCTTC. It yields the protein CASSPTQGQIYGYTF.

CDR3 nucleotides: TGTGCCAGCAGCTCCTTTCTTAACTCTGGAAACACCATATATTTT. It codes for CASSSFLNSGNTIYF. The J gene is TRBJ1-3, the V gene TRBV7-2; D unclear. CDR3 length: 15 amino acids. Germline values: CDR1 SGHTA, CDR2 FQGNSA. The V end lost 4 bases, the J end lost 0 bases, and 10 bases lay between the germline ends. Complete variable domain (other parts from reference TRBV7-2 and TRBJ1-3): GAGVSQSPSNKVTEKGKDVELRCDPISGHTALYWYRQSLGQGLEFLIYFQGNSAPDKSGLPSDRFSAERTGGSVSTLTIQRTQQEDSAVYLCASSSFLNSGNTIYFGEGSWLTVV.

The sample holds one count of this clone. CDR3 amino acids: CASSFQTEAFF. For the CDR3, the DNA is TGTGCCAGCAGTTTCCAGACTGAAGCTTTCTTT. V is TRBV12-3 or TRBV12-4 and J is TRBJ1-1, with D hard to call. CDR3 length: 11 amino acids. V was cut by 3 bases and J by 5 bases, with 4 bases left in between.

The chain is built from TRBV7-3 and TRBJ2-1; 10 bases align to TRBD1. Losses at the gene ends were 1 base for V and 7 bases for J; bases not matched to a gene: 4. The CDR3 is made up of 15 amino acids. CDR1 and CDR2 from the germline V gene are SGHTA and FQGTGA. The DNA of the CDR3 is TGTGCCAGCAGCTTAATGGGACAGGGGCTTAATGAGCAGTTCTTC. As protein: CASSLMGQGLNEQFF.

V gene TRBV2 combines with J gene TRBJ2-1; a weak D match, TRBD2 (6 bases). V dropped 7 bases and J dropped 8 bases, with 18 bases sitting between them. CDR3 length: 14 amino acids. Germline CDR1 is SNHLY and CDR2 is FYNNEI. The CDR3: CASKPGLSGDEQFF. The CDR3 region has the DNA TGTGCCAGCAAACCGGGCCTCTCGGGGGATGAGCAGTTCTTC.

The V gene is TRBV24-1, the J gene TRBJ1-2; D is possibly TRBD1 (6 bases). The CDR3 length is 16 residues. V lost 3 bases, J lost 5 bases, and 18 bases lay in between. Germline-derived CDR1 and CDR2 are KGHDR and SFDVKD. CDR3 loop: CATSDPRGTYHYGYTF. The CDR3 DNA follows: TGTGCCACCAGTGATCCGCGGGGGACATACCATTATGGCTACACCTTC.

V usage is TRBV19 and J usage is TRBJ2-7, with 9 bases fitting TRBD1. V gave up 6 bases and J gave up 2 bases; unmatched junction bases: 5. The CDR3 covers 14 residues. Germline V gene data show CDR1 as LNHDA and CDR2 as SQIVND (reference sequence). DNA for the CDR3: TGTGCCAGTAGCACAGGGGGCCTGGCCTACGAGCAGTACTTC. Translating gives CASSTGGLAYEQYF.

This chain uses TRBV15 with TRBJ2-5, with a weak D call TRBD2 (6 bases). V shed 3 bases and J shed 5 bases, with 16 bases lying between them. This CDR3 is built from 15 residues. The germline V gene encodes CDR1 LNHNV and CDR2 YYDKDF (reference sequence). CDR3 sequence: CATSSPRGGLETQYF. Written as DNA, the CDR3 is TGTGCCACCAGCAGCCCCCGGGGAGGCCTGGAGACCCAGTACTTC.

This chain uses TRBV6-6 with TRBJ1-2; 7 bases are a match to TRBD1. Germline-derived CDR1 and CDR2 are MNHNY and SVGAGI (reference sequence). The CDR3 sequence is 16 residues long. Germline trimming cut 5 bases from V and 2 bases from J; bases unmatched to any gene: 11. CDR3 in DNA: TGTGCCAGCAGTGTAGGGACAGCCTTGGGGAACTATGGCTACACCTTC. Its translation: CASSVGTALGNYGYTF.

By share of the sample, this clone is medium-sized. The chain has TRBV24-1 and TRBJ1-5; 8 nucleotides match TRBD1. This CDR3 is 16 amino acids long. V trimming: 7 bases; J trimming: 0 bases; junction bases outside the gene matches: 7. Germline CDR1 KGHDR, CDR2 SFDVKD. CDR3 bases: TGTGCCACCAGGACAGGGGACGTTCGTAGCAATCAGCCCCAGCATTTT. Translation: CATRTGDVRSNQPQHF.

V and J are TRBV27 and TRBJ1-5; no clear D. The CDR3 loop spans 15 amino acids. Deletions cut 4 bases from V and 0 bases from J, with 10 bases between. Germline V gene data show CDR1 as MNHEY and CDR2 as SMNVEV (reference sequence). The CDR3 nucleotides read TGTGCCAGCAGTTCCACAGCGGATAGCAATCAGCCCCAGCATTTT. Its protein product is CASSSTADSNQPQHF.

CDR3 in amino acids: CASSETGTESPLHF. The CDR3 DNA follows: TGTGCCAGCAGCGAGACAGGGACGGAATCACCCCTCCACTTT. This sequence joins TRBV5-4 and TRBJ1-6; TRBD1 aligns across 7 bases. V shed 4 bases and J 10 bases; nucleotides not matched to a gene: 8. CDR1 and CDR2 (germline): SGHNT, YYREEE (reference sequence). This CDR3 is built from 14 residues.

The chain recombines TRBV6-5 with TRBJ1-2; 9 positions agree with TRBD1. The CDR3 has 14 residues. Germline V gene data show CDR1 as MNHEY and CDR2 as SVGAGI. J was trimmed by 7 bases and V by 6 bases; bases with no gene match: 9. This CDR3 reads CASRTGTGTAGYTF. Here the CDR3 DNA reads TGTGCCAGCAGGACCGGGACAGGGACGGCTGGCTACACCTTC.

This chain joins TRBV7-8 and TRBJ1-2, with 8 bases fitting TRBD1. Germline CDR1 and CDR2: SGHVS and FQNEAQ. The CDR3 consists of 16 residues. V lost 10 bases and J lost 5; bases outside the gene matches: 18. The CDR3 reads CATLTQGAHRGYGYTF. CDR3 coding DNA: TGTGCCACCCTAACTCAGGGGGCCCACCGAGGGTATGGCTACACCTTC.